The 2 T cell receptor beta chains listed next were all sequenced from one sample in a study of shared clonotypes between healthy human individuals. Terminally differentiated effector memory CD45RA+ cells were left out of the naive CD8 fraction, which was CD45RO-negative and positively selected for CCR7. TCRdb's copy holds only in-frame clones and misses some; the assay was immunoSEQ multiplex PCR. The profile shows over 2 million clones, approximately 94% of them singletons. The sequenced material came from naive CD8+ T cells sorted from blood. The receptors were gathered from a man younger than 35 in good health.

This clone was counted between two and nine times. The chain links TRBV5-6 to TRBJ2-6, with D perhaps matching TRBD1 (8 bases). Germline values: CDR1 SGHDT, CDR2 YYEEEE. This CDR3 is 16 amino acids long. Between the trimmed V and J ends, which lost 0 bases and 9 bases, there was a span of 16 bases. This CDR3 is CASSLGTGGGFNVLTF. The DNA of the CDR3 is TGTGCCAGCAGCTTGGGCACAGGGGGAGGGTTCAACGTCCTGACTTTC.

This clone was picked up a small number of times. The chain has TRBV4-1 and TRBJ1-2; the D gene is possibly TRBD1 (5 bases). Germline V lookup: CDR1 MGHRA, CDR2 YSYEKL. The V end lost 4 bases, the J end lost 0 bases, and 6 bases lay between the germline ends. The CDR3 totals 13 residues. CDR3 bases: TGCGCCAGCAGCCTACAGGCTAACTATGGCTACACCTTC. Its translation: CASSLQANYGYTF.